This T cell receptor (beta chain) was documented in a study of brain T cells in children with intractable seizures. Study-level points and caveats: Pre-surgery blood may have been undersampled, hiding some clones.

As for this clone: What it recognizes is unknown.

Sequencing was limited to surgery cases with top T cell transcript signatures in brain tissue. Before surgery, patients took at least one anti-epileptic drug. Repertoires were generated with immunoSEQ multiplex PCR, while TCRdb's copy carries only in-frame clones and drops some. The sample has roughly 80,000 clones, roughly 91% seen once. Trimming removed 0 bases from V and 4 bases from J; junction bases left unmatched: 7. This CDR3 is built from 17 residues. The germline V gene encodes CDR1 LNHNV and CDR2 YYDKDF (reference sequence). The receptor was isolated from a boy under two years old with tuberous sclerosis and intractable seizures. The chain joins TRBV15 to TRBJ2-1, with 9 nucleotides matching TRBD2. The sequencing used peripheral blood, collected at surgery. This CDR3 reads CATSRDRLADSYNEQFF. CDR3 nucleotide sequence: TGTGCCACCAGCAGAGATCGACTAGCGGATTCTTACAATGAGCAGTTCTTC.